The 19 T cell receptor beta chains below were found in one sample sequenced in a study of glioma-infiltrating T cells after dendritic cell vaccination. Measured with immunoSEQ multiplex PCR; TCRdb has only the in-frame clones, and not every one. This sample has 49,000 or so clones, with 65% to 90% found just once. Sample: blood, taken before dendritic cell vaccination. All receptors come from a human donor with glioblastoma.

The chain employs TRBV29-1 and TRBJ1-2; D gene uncertain. Germline V gene data show CDR1 as SQVTM and CDR2 as ANQGSEA. This CDR3 is 12 amino acids long. V was cut by 3 bases and J by 6 bases, with 11 bases left in between. As DNA, the CDR3 is TGCAGCGTTGAGGTGACAATCCATGGCTACACCTTC. Encoded protein: CSVEVTIHGYTF.

The chain is built from TRBV28 and TRBJ1-1; a possible D gene is TRBD1 (5 bases). The length of the CDR3 is 15 residues. The germline V and J ends were trimmed by 5 bases and 5 bases, with 18 bases remaining between them. Looked up from germline, CDR1 is MDHEN and CDR2 is SYDVKM. CDR3 in DNA: TGTGCCAGCAGTCTCGAAGAGGGGCGGGGGACTGAAGCTTTCTTT. This encodes CASSLEEGRGTEAFF. Together with reference TRBV28 and TRBJ1-1, the CDR3 gives the full variable domain: DVKVTQSSRYLVKRTGEKVFLECVQDMDHENMFWYRQDPGLGLRLIYFSYDVKMKEKGDIPEGYSVSREKKERFSLILESASTNQTSMYLCASSLEEGRGTEAFFGQGTRLTVV.

The chain couples TRBV11-2 to TRBJ2-1; TRBD2 matches at 12 bases. With 5 bases clipped from V and 1 base from J, the junction kept 9 bases outside the gene matches. The V gene's germline CDR1 is SGHAT and CDR2 FQNNGV. This CDR3 is 18 amino acids long. The CDR3 sequence: CASSPRTSGDTSYNEQFF. The CDR3, as DNA: TGTGCCAGCAGCCCTCGGACTAGCGGGGATACTTCCTACAATGAGCAGTTCTTC.

A single count supports this clone. The chain carries TRBV19 and TRBJ1-5; D uncertain. The germline V gene encodes CDR1 LNHDA and CDR2 SQIVND (reference sequence). The CDR3 runs 14 residues. Trimming took off 4 bases at V and 7 bases at J, with 14 bases between the two ends. DNA of the CDR3: TGTGCCAGTAGTAGTTCAGGATTTGGGCAGCCCCAGCATTTT. It translates to CASSSSGFGQPQHF.

This chain joins TRBV12-2 and TRBJ2-2; the table's D call, TRBD2, was not checked against the DNA. TRBV12-2 is an annotated pseudogene. The CDR3 runs 19 residues. The CDR3 loop is CASRLPGLAGPRDTGELFF. The CDR3 bases are TGTGCAAGTCGCTTACCGGGACTAGCGGGACCCCGTGACACCGGGGAGCTGTTTTTT.

The chain joins TRBV30 to TRBJ1-1, with D possibly being TRBD1 (6 bases). Trimming removed 6 bases from V and 0 bases from J, with 11 bases in between. The germline CDR1 and CDR2 sequences are GTSNPN and SVGIG (reference sequence). CDR3 length equals 13 residues. The CDR3 reads CACRRTVNTEAFF. The CDR3 DNA follows: TGTGCCTGTAGAAGGACAGTGAACACTGAAGCTTTCTTT.

The sample holds a few counts of this clone. The V gene is TRBV27, the J gene TRBJ1-1; 7 bases agree with TRBD1. The CDR3 has 13 residues. CDR1 MNHEY and CDR2 SMNVEV come from the germline V gene (reference sequence). Trimming at V came to 5 bases and at J to 10 bases, leaving 10 bases not matched to a gene. The CDR3 spells CASSPQGGLRAFF. The CDR3 DNA is TGTGCCAGCAGTCCCCAGGGGGGTCTGCGAGCTTTCTTT.

This clone was detected a few times. CDR3 in amino acids: CASSLVTGGQPQHF. CDR3 DNA sequence: TGCGCCAGCAGCTTGGTTACAGGGGGTCAGCCCCAGCATTTT. The chain carries TRBV5-1 and TRBJ1-5; 8 bases map to TRBD1. There are 14 residues in the CDR3. V gave up 0 bases and J gave up 6 bases; unmatched junction bases: 2. Germline V gene sequence: CDR1 SGHRS, CDR2 YFSETQ. Filled out from reference TRBV5-1 and TRBJ1-5, the complete variable domain reads KAGVTQTPRYLIKTRGQQVTLSCSPISGHRSVSWYQQTPGQGLQFLFEYFSETQRNKGNFPGRFSGRQFSNSRSEMNVSTLELGDSALYLCASSLVTGGQPQHFGDGTRLSIL.

This CDR3 is CASSFVSVAGYEQYF. The CDR3 nucleotides are TGTGCCAGCAGCTTCGTCAGCGTAGCGGGCTACGAGCAGTACTTC. This sequence joins TRBV13 and TRBJ2-7; 7 positions agree with TRBD2. The CDR3 covers 15 residues. CDR1 and CDR2 (germline): PRHDT, FYEKMQ (reference sequence). The V segment lost 3 bases and the J segment 3 bases; nucleotides outside the gene matches: 8.

The CDR3 loop reads CASSREGSTEAFF. The DNA for the CDR3 is TGCGCCAGCTCCAGGGAGGGATCCACTGAAGCTTTCTTT. V usage is TRBV4-3 and J usage is TRBJ1-1; TRBD1 is a possible D gene (5 bases). This CDR3 is 13 amino acids long. V dropped 8 bases and J dropped 4 bases, with 14 bases sitting between them. CDR1 is LGHNA and CDR2 is YSLEER in the germline V gene.

The chain carries TRBV7-2 and TRBJ2-7, with 10 bases identical to TRBD1. This CDR3 contains 15 residues. CDR1 SGHTA and CDR2 FQGNSA come from the germline V gene. V lost 5 bases and J lost 5; bases outside the gene matches: 9. DNA for the CDR3: TGTGCCAGCAGCGTAACACGGACAGGGGGACACGAGCAGTACTTC. Amino acid sequence: CASSVTRTGGHEQYF.

This clone was detected a few times. J is TRBJ1-3 and V is TRBV4-2; D unclear. This CDR3 is built from 17 residues. Germline assignment: CDR1 LGHNA and CDR2 YNFKEQ. Trimming pared 4 bases from V and 0 bases from J, leaving 16 bases between. The CDR3 DNA sequence: TGTGCCAGCAGCCTCGAAACACCGACATACTCTGGAAACACCATATATTTT. The encoded protein is CASSLETPTYSGNTIYF.

This chain uses TRBV7-2 with TRBJ2-1; 8 positions agree with TRBD1. V gave up 5 bases and J gave up 10 bases; unmatched junction bases: 4. The germline CDR1 and CDR2 sequences are SGHTA and FQGNSA. The CDR3 covers 12 residues. The CDR3 region has the DNA TGTGCCAGCAGCGTAGACAGGGGCGAGCAGTTCTTC. This translates into CASSVDRGEQFF.

The V and J genes are TRBV9 and TRBJ1-4; D call uncertain. The germline CDR1 and CDR2 sequences are SGDLS and YYNGEE. Trimming pared 3 bases from V and 7 bases from J, leaving 16 bases between. The length of the CDR3 is 15 residues. DNA of the CDR3: TGTGCCAGCAGCGGAGGCACTACGGAGGCTGAAAAACTGTTTTTT. Its protein is CASSGGTTEAEKLFF.

The DNA of the CDR3 is TGCGCCAGCACGAAACAGGGAGGGGGGCACAATGAGCAGTTCTTC. Encoded protein: CASTKQGGGHNEQFF. The chain employs TRBV5-1 and TRBJ2-1; tentatively, D is TRBD2 (7 bases). Germline V lookup: CDR1 SGHRS, CDR2 YFSETQ. V gave up 6 bases and J gave up 5 bases, with 18 bases separating them. There are 15 residues in the CDR3. Full variable domain (missing parts from reference TRBV5-1 and TRBJ2-1): KAGVTQTPRYLIKTRGQQVTLSCSPISGHRSVSWYQQTPGQGLQFLFEYFSETQRNKGNFPGRFSGRQFSNSRSEMNVSTLELGDSALYLCASTKQGGGHNEQFFGPGTRLTVL.

The chain joins TRBV6-5 to TRBJ1-2; maybe TRBD1 (6 bases). V was pared by 6 bases and J by 2 bases, with 10 bases between. The CDR3 has 13 amino acids. Germline lookup yields CDR1 MNHEY and CDR2 SVGAGI. For the CDR3, the DNA is TGTGCCAGCAGCAGTACAGGGAACTATGGCTACACCTTC. Translated, it gives CASSSTGNYGYTF.

The V and J genes are TRBV7-2 and TRBJ1-1, with 8 bases that match TRBD1. The germline V gene encodes CDR1 SGHTA and CDR2 FQGNSA. V trimming: 1 base; J trimming: 6 bases; junction bases outside the gene matches: 7. CDR3 length: 15 amino acids. CDR3 loop: CASSLGTGSGSEAFF. CDR3 in DNA: TGTGCCAGCAGCTTAGGGACAGGGTCGGGGTCTGAAGCTTTCTTT. The entire variable domain, with the rest obtained from reference TRBV7-2 and TRBJ1-1, is as follows: GAGVSQSPSNKVTEKGKDVELRCDPISGHTALYWYRQSLGQGLEFLIYFQGNSAPDKSGLPSDRFSAERTGGSVSTLTIQRTQQEDSAVYLCASSLGTGSGSEAFFGQGTRLTVV.

The gene calls are TRBV5-6 and TRBJ2-5; possibly TRBD1 for D (5 bases). V was clipped by 0 bases and J by 5 bases, with 11 bases between them. Germline V CDR1 and CDR2: SGHDT, YYEEEE. This CDR3 comprises 14 residues. CDR3 DNA sequence: TGTGCCAGCAGCTTGGCCAGGGTCCCCGAGACCCAGTACTTC. Its protein product is CASSLARVPETQYF.

This chain connects TRBV5-6 to TRBJ2-1; 8 positions match TRBD2. The J segment lost 5 bases and the V segment lost 0 bases, leaving 10 bases of the junction unmatched. Per the germline V gene, CDR1 is SGHDT and CDR2 is YYEEEE. The CDR3 loop spans 17 amino acids. The DNA for the CDR3 is TGTGCCAGCAGCTTGGATATAGAACTAGCGGCGGACAATGAGCAGTTCTTC. It codes for CASSLDIELAADNEQFF.